This T cell receptor beta chain was identified in a study of shared clonotypes between healthy human individuals. The assay was immunoSEQ multiplex PCR, and TCRdb's table has in-frame clones only and misses some. The data contain a few hundred thousand clones, less than 85% of them singletons. V shed 4 bases and J shed 8 bases, with 14 bases lying between them. Germline lookup yields CDR1 LNHDA and CDR2 SQIVND (reference sequence). This CDR3 has 13 amino acids. Study results and caveats: Rarefaction showed sorted-subset sequencing was incomplete despite large depth. Naive subsets generally had larger estimated richness than memory subsets.

With regard to this clone: Its matching antigen is unknown.

The TCR comes from a man younger than 40 in good health. The chain couples TRBV19 to TRBJ1-2; D call uncertain. Sequences were obtained from memory CD4+ T cells sorted from blood. Indicated subset: CD45RA-negative fraction. The CDR3 nucleotides read TGTGCCAGTAGTACTTCGGTGGCCGAGGGCTACACCTTC. Translating gives CASSTSVAEGYTF.